This TCR beta chain was recovered during a study of T cell responses to AZD1222 COVID-19 vaccine. The study's findings and limits: Receipt of two AZD1222 doses was followed by a rise in Spike-specific TCR breadth and depth. The peak T cell response came first, and repertoires were sampled only after it.

Concerning this clone itself: Its antigen is unidentified.

The data were produced by immunoSEQ multiplex PCR, yet TCRdb's version contains in-frame clones alone and is incomplete. This table has around 200,000 clones, 93% appearing once. Sequences were derived from peripheral blood, sampled on day 0 of AZD1222 vaccination. This receptor was obtained from an adult in good health.

The CDR3 protein is CASSQDVGVGEKLFF. In nucleotides, the CDR3 is TGTGCCAGCAGCCAAGATGTGGGGGTCGGAGAAAAACTGTTTTTT. The chain recombines TRBV3-1 (or the pseudogene TRBV3-2) with TRBJ1-4; weak D call: TRBD1 (5 bases). Germline V lookup: CDR1 LGHDT, CDR2 YNNKEL (reference sequence). The CDR3 length is 15 residues. V was shortened by 0 bases and J by 8 bases, with 13 bases between the two germline ends.